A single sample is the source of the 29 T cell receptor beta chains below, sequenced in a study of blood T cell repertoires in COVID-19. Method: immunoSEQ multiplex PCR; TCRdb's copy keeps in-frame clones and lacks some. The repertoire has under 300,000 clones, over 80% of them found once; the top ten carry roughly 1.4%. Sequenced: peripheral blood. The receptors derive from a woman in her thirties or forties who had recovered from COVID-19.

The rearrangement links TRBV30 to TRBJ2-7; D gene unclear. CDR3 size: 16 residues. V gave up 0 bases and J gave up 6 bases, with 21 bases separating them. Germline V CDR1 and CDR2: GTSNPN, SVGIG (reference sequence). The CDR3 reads CAWSVQHETPDSEQYF. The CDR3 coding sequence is TGTGCCTGGAGTGTACAACATGAGACCCCTGACTCCGAGCAGTACTTC.

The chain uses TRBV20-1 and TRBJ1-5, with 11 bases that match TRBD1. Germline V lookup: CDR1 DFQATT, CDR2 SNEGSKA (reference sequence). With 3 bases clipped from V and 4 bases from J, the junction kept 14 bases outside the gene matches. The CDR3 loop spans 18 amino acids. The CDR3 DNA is TGCAGTGCTAGTGCCTATAGGCGGACAGGGGGCTGGAATCAGCCCCAGCATTTT. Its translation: CSASAYRRTGGWNQPQHF.

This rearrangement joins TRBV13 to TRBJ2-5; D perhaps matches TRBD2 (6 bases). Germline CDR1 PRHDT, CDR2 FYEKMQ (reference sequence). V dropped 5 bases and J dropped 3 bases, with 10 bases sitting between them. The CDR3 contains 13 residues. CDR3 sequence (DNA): TGTGCCAGCAGCCGCAGGGAGGAAGAGACCCAGTACTTC. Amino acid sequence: CASSRREEETQYF. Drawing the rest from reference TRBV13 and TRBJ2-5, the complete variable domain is AAGVIQSPRHLIKEKRETATLKCYPIPRHDTVYWYQQGPGQDPQFLISFYEKMQSDKGSIPDRFSAQQFSDYHSELNMSSLELGDSALYFCASSRREEETQYFGPGTRLLVL.

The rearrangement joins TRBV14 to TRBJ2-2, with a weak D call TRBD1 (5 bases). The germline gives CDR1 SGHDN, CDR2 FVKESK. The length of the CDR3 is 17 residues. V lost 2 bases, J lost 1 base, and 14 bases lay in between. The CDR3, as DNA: TGTGCCAGCAGCCAAAGCCTAACAGGAATGAACACCGGGGAGCTGTTTTTT. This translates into CASSQSLTGMNTGELFF.

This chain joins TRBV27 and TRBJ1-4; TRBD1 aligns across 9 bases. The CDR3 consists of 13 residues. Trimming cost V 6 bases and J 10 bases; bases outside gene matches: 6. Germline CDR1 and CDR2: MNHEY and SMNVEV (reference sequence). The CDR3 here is CASRIRQGGKLFF. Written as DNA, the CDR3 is TGTGCCAGCAGAATTCGACAGGGGGGAAAACTGTTTTTT.

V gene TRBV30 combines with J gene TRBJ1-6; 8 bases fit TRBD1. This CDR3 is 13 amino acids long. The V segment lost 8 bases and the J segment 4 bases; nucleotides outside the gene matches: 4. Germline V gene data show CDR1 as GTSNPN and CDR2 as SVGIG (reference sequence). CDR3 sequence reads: CAVGQAYNSPLHF. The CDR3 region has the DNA TGTGCCGTGGGACAGGCTTATAATTCACCCCTCCACTTT.

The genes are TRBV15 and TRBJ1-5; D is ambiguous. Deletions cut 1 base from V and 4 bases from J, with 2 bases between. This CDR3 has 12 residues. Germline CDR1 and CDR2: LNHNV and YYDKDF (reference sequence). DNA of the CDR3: TGTGCCACCAGCAGAGCAAATCAGCCCCAGCATTTT. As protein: CATSRANQPQHF.

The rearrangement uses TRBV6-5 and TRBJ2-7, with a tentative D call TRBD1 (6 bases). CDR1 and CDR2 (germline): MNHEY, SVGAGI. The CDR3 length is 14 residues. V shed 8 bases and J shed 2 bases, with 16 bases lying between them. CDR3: CASGPLAGAYEQYF. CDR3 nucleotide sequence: TGTGCCAGCGGACCATTAGCAGGGGCCTACGAGCAGTACTTC.

The CDR3: CASSSGGIAGNTIYF. Written as DNA, the CDR3 is TGTGCCAGCAGCTCCGGGGGGATCGCTGGAAACACCATATATTTT. The chain couples TRBV5-6 to TRBJ1-3; D perhaps matches TRBD1 (5 bases). The CDR3 is 15 residues long. The V end was cut by 3 bases, the J end by 2 bases, with 12 bases between. Germline loops: CDR1 SGHDT, CDR2 YYEEEE. The full variable domain, rest sourced from reference TRBV5-6 and TRBJ1-3, is DAGVTQSPTHLIKTRGQQVTLRCSPKSGHDTVSWYQQALGQGPQFIFQYYEEEERQRGNFPDRFSGHQFPNYSSELNVNALLLGDSALYLCASSSGGIAGNTIYFGEGSWLTVV.

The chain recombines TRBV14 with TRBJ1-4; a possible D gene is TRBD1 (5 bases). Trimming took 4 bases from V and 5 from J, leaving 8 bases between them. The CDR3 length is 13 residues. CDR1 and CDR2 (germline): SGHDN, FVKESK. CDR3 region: CASSPRVNEKLFF. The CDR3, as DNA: TGTGCCAGCAGCCCCAGGGTGAATGAAAAACTGTTTTTT. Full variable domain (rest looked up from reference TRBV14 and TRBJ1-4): EAGVTQFPSHSVIEKGQTVTLRCDPISGHDNLYWYRRVMGKEIKFLLHFVKESKQDESGMPNNRFLAERTGGTYSTLKVQPAELEDSGVYFCASSPRVNEKLFFGSGTQLSVL.

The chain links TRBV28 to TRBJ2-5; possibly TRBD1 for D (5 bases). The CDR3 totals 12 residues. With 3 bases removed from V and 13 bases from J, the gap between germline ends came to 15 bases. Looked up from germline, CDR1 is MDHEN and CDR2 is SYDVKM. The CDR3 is CASSLGQLPGYF. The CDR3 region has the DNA TGTGCCAGCAGTTTGGGGCAGCTGCCTGGGTACTTC.

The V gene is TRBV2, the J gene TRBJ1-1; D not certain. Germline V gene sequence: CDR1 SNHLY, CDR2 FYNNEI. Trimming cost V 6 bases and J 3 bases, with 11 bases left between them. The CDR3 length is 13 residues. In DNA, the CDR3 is TGTGCCAGCAGATATGGGCCAGACACTGAAGCTTTCTTT. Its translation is CASRYGPDTEAFF. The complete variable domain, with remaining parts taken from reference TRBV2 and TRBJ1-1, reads EPEVTQTPSHQVTQMGQEVILRCVPISNHLYFYWYRQILGQKVEFLVSFYNNEISEKSEIFDDQFSVERPDGSNFTLKIRSTKLEDSAMYFCASRYGPDTEAFFGQGTRLTVV.

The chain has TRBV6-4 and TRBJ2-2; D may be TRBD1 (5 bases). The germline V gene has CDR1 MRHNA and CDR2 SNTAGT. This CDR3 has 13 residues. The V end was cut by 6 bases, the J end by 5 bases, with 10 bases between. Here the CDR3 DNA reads TGTGCCAGCAGCATTTCAGGGACCGGGGAGCTGTTTTTT. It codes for CASSISGTGELFF.

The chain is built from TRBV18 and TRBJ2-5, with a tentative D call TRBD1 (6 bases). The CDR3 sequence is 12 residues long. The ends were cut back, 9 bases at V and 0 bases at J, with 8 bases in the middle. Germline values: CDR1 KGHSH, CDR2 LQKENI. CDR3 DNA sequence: TGTGCCAGTCGACAGGACCAAGAGACCCAGTACTTC. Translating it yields CASRQDQETQYF.

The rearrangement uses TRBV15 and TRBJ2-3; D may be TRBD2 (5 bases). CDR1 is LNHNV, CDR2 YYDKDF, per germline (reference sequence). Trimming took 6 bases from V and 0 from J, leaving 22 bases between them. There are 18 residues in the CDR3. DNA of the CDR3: TGTGCCACCAGTCATACGGGGTCACAGCAAACTAGCACAGATACGCAGTATTTT. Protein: CATSHTGSQQTSTDTQYF.

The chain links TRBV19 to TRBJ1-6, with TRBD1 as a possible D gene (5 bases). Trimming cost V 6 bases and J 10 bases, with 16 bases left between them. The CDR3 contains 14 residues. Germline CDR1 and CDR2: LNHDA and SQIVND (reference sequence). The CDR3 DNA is TGTGCCAGTAGCCAGGGTGATGTCGGATCACCCCTCCACTTT. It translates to CASSQGDVGSPLHF.

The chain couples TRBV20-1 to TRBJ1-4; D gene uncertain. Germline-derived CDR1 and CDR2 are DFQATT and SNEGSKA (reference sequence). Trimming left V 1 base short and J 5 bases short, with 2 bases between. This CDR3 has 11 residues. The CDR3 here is CSARVNEKLFF. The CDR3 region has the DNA TGCAGTGCTAGAGTAAATGAAAAACTGTTTTTT.

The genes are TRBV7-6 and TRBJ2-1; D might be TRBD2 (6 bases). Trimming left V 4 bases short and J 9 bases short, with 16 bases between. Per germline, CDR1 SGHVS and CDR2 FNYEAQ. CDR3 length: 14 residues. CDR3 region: CASSSGLQMGEQFF. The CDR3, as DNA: TGTGCCAGCAGCTCGGGACTCCAAATGGGTGAGCAGTTCTTC.

The CDR3 loop reads CASSGEIAGGSQYF. The DNA of the CDR3 is TGTGCCAGCAGTGGGGAAATAGCGGGGGGTTCGCAGTATTTT. V is TRBV2 and J is TRBJ2-3; 10 positions agree with TRBD2. Unmatched junction bases numbered 8, after V lost 4 bases and J lost 10 bases. The V gene's germline CDR1 is SNHLY and CDR2 FYNNEI. The CDR3 spans 14 residues.

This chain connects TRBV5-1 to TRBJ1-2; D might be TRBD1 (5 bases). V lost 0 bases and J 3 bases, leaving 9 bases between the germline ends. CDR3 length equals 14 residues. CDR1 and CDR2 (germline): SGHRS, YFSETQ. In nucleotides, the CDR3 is TGCGCCAGCAGCTTGGGCGGGGGGGACTATGGCTACACCTTC. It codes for CASSLGGGDYGYTF.

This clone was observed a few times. The CDR3 loop reads CAWALSPTYEQYF. CDR3 nucleotides: TGTGCCTGGGCGCTTAGTCCCACCTACGAGCAGTACTTC. The rearrangement uses TRBV30 and TRBJ2-7; D uncertain. This CDR3 has 13 amino acids. V dropped 5 bases and J dropped 2 bases, with 13 bases sitting between them. Per the germline V gene, CDR1 is GTSNPN and CDR2 is SVGIG (reference sequence).

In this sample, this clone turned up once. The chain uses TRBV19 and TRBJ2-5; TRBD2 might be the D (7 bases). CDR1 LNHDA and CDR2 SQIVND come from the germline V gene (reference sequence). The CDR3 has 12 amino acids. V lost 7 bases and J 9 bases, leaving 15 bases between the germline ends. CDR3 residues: CASNDRGGSQYF. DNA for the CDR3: TGTGCCAGTAATGATAGGGGGGGGTCCCAGTACTTC.

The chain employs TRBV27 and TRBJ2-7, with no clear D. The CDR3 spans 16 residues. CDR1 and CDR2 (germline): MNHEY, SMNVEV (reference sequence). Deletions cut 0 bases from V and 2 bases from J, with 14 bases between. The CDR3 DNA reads TGTGCCAGCAGTTTATCCTTGGCGGTCTCGACCTACGAGCAGTACTTC. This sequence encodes CASSLSLAVSTYEQYF.

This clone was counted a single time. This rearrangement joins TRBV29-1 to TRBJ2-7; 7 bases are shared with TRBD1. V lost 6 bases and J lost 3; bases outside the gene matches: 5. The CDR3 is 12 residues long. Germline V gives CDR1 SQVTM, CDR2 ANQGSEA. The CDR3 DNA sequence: TGCAGCGTAAGGGGGCTTGACTACGAGCAGTACTTC. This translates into CSVRGLDYEQYF.

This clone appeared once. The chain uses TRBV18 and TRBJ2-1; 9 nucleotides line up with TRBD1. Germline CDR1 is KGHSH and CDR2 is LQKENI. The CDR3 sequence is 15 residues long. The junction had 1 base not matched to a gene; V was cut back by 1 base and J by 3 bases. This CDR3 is CASSPRQGDYNEQFF. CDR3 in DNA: TGTGCCAGCTCACCACGACAGGGGGACTACAATGAGCAGTTCTTC. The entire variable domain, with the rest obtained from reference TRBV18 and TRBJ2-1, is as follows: NAGVMQNPRHLVRRRGQEARLRCSPMKGHSHVYWYRQLPEEGLKFMVYLQKENIIDESGMPKERFSAEFPKEGPSILRIQQVVRGDSAAYFCASSPRQGDYNEQFFGPGTRLTVL.

The CDR3 sequence: CASSLGPGGYTF. DNA of the CDR3: TGTGCCAGCTCCCTGGGCCCGGGAGGCTACACCTTC. The chain uses TRBV25-1 and TRBJ1-2; D remains unclear. Germline CDR1 reads MGHDK; CDR2 reads SYGVNS. This CDR3 is built from 12 residues. The ends were cut back, 8 bases at V and 8 bases at J, with 15 bases in the middle.

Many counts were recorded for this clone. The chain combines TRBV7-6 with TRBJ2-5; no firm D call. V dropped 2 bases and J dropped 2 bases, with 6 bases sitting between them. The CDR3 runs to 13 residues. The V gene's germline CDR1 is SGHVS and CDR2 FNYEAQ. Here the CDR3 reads CASSLTFQETQYF. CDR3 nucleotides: TGTGCCAGCAGCTTAACATTTCAAGAGACCCAGTACTTC.

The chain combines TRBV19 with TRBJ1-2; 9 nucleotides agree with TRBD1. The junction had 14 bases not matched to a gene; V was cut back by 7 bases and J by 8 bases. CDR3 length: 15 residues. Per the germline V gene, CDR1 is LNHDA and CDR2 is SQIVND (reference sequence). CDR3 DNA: TGTGCCAGTACCGGGACAGGGAAAGCTTCTGGCGGCTACACCTTC. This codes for CASTGTGKASGGYTF.

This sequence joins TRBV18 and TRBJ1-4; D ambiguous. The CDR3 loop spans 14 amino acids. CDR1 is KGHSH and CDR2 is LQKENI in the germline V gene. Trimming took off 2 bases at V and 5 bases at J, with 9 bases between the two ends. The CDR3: CASSPGPENEKLFF. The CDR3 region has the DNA TGTGCCAGCTCACCAGGGCCGGAAAATGAAAAACTGTTTTTT. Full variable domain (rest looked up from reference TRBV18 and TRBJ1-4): NAGVMQNPRHLVRRRGQEARLRCSPMKGHSHVYWYRQLPEEGLKFMVYLQKENIIDESGMPKERFSAEFPKEGPSILRIQQVVRGDSAAYFCASSPGPENEKLFFGSGTQLSVL.